A single sample is the source of the 5 T cell receptor beta chains below, sequenced in a study of T cell changes during pregnancy in multiple sclerosis. The protocol was immunoSEQ multiplex PCR, while the TCRdb copy is restricted to in-frame clones and leaves out a portion. Among about 79,000 clones listed, over 80% were seen once. Sequences were derived from CD4+ T cells from peripheral blood mononuclear cells, sampled in the second trimester of pregnancy. The receptors were sampled from a female donor with multiple sclerosis, enrolled in a pregnancy study.

J is TRBJ2-2 and V is TRBV7-2; TRBD1 matches at 8 bases. Germline V CDR1 and CDR2: SGHTA, FQGNSA. Trimming cost V 6 bases and J 4 bases; bases outside gene matches: 10. This CDR3 region has 16 residues. CDR3 bases: TGTGCCAGCAGGGAAGCACTCAGGGGGCGCACCGGGGAGCTGTTTTTT. It yields the protein CASREALRGRTGELFF.

This chain joins TRBV5-1 and TRBJ1-2; D is uncertain. Germline values: CDR1 SGHRS, CDR2 YFSETQ. V was shortened by 0 bases and J by 4 bases, with 10 bases between the two germline ends. The CDR3 covers 14 residues. CDR3: CASSLDGEPYGYTF. Written as DNA, the CDR3 is TGCGCCAGCAGCTTGGACGGGGAACCCTATGGCTACACCTTC.

V and J are TRBV5-4 and TRBJ1-3, with D tentatively TRBD1 (6 bases). V was pared by 7 bases and J by 1 base, with 12 bases between. Germline V gene lookup returns CDR1 SGHNT and CDR2 YYREEE (reference sequence). This CDR3 is 14 amino acids long. Here the CDR3 reads CASQDSTSGNTIYF. The CDR3 coding sequence is TGTGCCAGCCAGGACAGTACTTCTGGAAACACCATATATTTT.

The chain is built from TRBV6-6 and TRBJ2-1; TRBD1 matches 7 bases. J was trimmed by 6 bases and V by 4 bases; bases with no gene match: 3. In germline, CDR1 is MNHNY, CDR2 SVGAGI (reference sequence). The CDR3 totals 13 residues. The CDR3 protein is CASSFPGGNEQFF. The CDR3 bases are TGTGCCAGCAGTTTTCCAGGGGGCAATGAGCAGTTCTTC.

The rearrangement uses TRBV7-9 and TRBJ1-2, with 7 bases lining up with TRBD1. Germline CDR1 reads SEHNR; CDR2 reads FQNEAQ (reference sequence). CDR3 length: 15 residues. V dropped 0 bases and J dropped 7; count of bases not matched to a gene: 8. CDR3 protein: CASSLADRTFGGYTF. The CDR3 nucleotides are TGTGCCAGCAGCTTAGCGGACAGGACCTTCGGTGGCTACACCTTC.